This T cell receptor beta chain was identified in a study of naive and memory T cell subsets. The beta constant-region primer was an equimolar mix of two oligonucleotides covering TRBC1 and TRBC2. Nested alpha and beta constant-region primers with the SP2 primer drove four PCR rounds on ligated cDNA. TCRdb ran MiXCR on the UMI-ligation and nested PCR reads and lists one entry per CDR3 protein. The sample carries 85,000 or so distinct CDR3 sequences, 8% to 9.5% recorded once. From the second PCR step, alpha and beta chains were amplified apart. Cells stained for CD3, CD4, CD8, CD45RA and CD27 were sorted into four subsets. Germline values: CDR1 SGHDT, CDR2 YYEEEE. The CDR3 has 13 residues. Trimming stripped 1 base from V and 6 bases from J, with 10 bases between.

The clonotype was recovered from a human donor in good health. The chain is built from TRBV5-6 and TRBJ1-2, with D perhaps TRBD1 (6 bases). The sample consisted of naive CD8+ T cells from blood. The CDR3 sequence: CASSLSQGDGYTF. The CDR3 DNA is TGTGCCAGCAGCTTGTCACAGGGAGATGGCTACACCTTC.